These T cell receptor beta chains were read from a single sample in a study of CD8 T cells in Susac syndrome. TCRdb recomputed calls from the immunoSEQ multiplex PCR reads with MiXCR, one row per CDR3 protein. Of about 200,000 distinct CDR3 sequences in the sample, about 95% were seen once. The sample taken for sequencing was CD4+ T cells from PBMCs. The receptors here all came from a human donor in good health. Both conserved end residues are part of each CDR3. Fields, in order: V gene, clone size, D gene, J gene, CDR3 protein, CDR3 DNA. The D gene is left open where the match is weak. For some rows the clone size is stated as once, few or many, or as a class when expanded; others skip it.

v_gene: TRBV20-1
abundance: -
d_gene: TRBD1
j_gene: TRBJ2-5
CDR3aa: CSAPDRVGETQYF
CDR3nt: TGCAGTGCTCCCGACAGGGTGGGGGAGACCCAGTACTTC

v_gene: TRBV27
abundance: -
d_gene: -
j_gene: TRBJ2-5
CDR3aa: CASSFSPFGETQYF
CDR3nt: TGTGCCAGCAGTTTTTCTCCCTTTGGGGAGACCCAGTACTTC

v_gene: TRBV29-1
abundance: -
d_gene: -
j_gene: TRBJ2-1
CDR3aa: CSVASNEQFF
CDR3nt: TGCAGCGTTGCGAGCAATGAGCAGTTCTTC

v_gene: TRBV6-5
abundance: -
d_gene: -
j_gene: TRBJ2-1
CDR3aa: CASSYEFQRNEQFF
CDR3nt: TGTGCCAGCAGTTACGAGTTCCAGAGGAATGAGCAGTTCTTC

v_gene: TRBV6-6
abundance: -
d_gene: -
j_gene: TRBJ2-3
CDR3aa: CASSTRDGLTDTQYF
CDR3nt: TGTGCCAGCAGTACACGGGACGGCCTCACAGATACGCAGTATTTT

v_gene: TRBV6-6
abundance: -
d_gene: -
j_gene: TRBJ1-1
CDR3aa: CASISYPQGGTEAFF
CDR3nt: TGTGCCAGCATCTCTTACCCACAGGGTGGCACTGAAGCTTTCTTT

v_gene: TRBV6-5
abundance: few
d_gene: TRBD1
j_gene: TRBJ1-2
CDR3aa: CASSSGTDYGYTF
CDR3nt: TGTGCCAGCAGTTCCGGGACAGACTATGGCTACACCTTC

v_gene: TRBV28
abundance: -
d_gene: TRBD2
j_gene: TRBJ2-1
CDR3aa: CASNSGRANEQFF
CDR3nt: TGTGCCAGCAATAGCGGGAGAGCTAATGAGCAGTTCTTC

v_gene: TRBV10-3
abundance: -
d_gene: -
j_gene: TRBJ1-2
CDR3aa: CAISDLRQSYGYTF
CDR3nt: TGTGCCATCAGTGACCTAAGGCAGTCCTATGGCTACACCTTC

v_gene: TRBV13
abundance: -
d_gene: -
j_gene: TRBJ2-4
CDR3aa: CASSLRTGWGTYF
CDR3nt: TGTGCCAGCAGCTTAAGGACTGGATGGGGGACGTACTTC

v_gene: TRBV2
abundance: -
d_gene: -
j_gene: TRBJ1-4
CDR3aa: CASSGDSSQEKLFF
CDR3nt: TGTGCCAGCAGTGGGGACTCAAGTCAGGAAAAACTGTTTTTT

v_gene: TRBV12-5
abundance: -
d_gene: -
j_gene: TRBJ2-3
CDR3aa: CASGPGAADTQYF
CDR3nt: TGTGCTAGTGGTCCTGGGGCAGCAGATACGCAGTATTTT

v_gene: TRBV3-1
abundance: -
d_gene: -
j_gene: TRBJ1-1
CDR3aa: CASSLGKALSLNTEAFF
CDR3nt: TGTGCCAGCAGCCTTGGGAAGGCGCTTTCCCTGAACACTGAAGCTTTCTTT

v_gene: TRBV25-1
abundance: -
d_gene: TRBD1
j_gene: TRBJ1-2
CDR3aa: CASSEDRASDYGYTF
CDR3nt: TGTGCCAGCAGTGAGGACAGGGCGAGTGACTATGGCTACACCTTC

v_gene: TRBV11-2
abundance: -
d_gene: TRBD1
j_gene: TRBJ2-3
CDR3aa: CASSWTGRTDTQYF
CDR3nt: TGTGCCAGCAGCTGGACAGGTCGCACAGATACGCAGTATTTT

v_gene: TRBV10-3
abundance: -
d_gene: -
j_gene: TRBJ2-5
CDR3aa: CAISGTQETQYF
CDR3nt: TGTGCCATCAGTGGGACCCAAGAGACCCAGTACTTC

v_gene: TRBV12-3/TRBV12-4
abundance: -
d_gene: TRBD1
j_gene: TRBJ1-2
CDR3aa: CASTQKGTGGGYTF
CDR3nt: TGTGCCAGCACCCAAAAGGGGACAGGTGGTGGCTACACCTTC

v_gene: TRBV9
abundance: few
d_gene: TRBD1
j_gene: TRBJ1-5
CDR3aa: CASSAGTGGYQPQHF
CDR3nt: TGTGCCAGCAGTGCCGGGACAGGGGGCTACCAGCCCCAGCATTTT

v_gene: TRBV29-1
abundance: -
d_gene: TRBD1
j_gene: TRBJ2-3
CDR3aa: CSVEGQWDSHTDTQYF
CDR3nt: TGCAGCGTTGAGGGTCAATGGGACAGCCACACAGATACGCAGTATTTT

v_gene: TRBV20-1
abundance: -
d_gene: TRBD2
j_gene: TRBJ2-1
CDR3aa: CSARDRGLAGLYNEQFF
CDR3nt: TGCAGTGCTAGAGATAGGGGACTAGCGGGACTCTACAATGAGCAGTTCTTC

v_gene: TRBV14
abundance: -
d_gene: TRBD2
j_gene: TRBJ2-1
CDR3aa: CASSQERGLAGRGEQFF
CDR3nt: TGTGCCAGCAGCCAAGAGCGGGGACTAGCGGGACGGGGTGAGCAGTTCTTC

v_gene: TRBV4-1
abundance: -
d_gene: TRBD2
j_gene: TRBJ2-1
CDR3aa: CASSPRLAGVYNEQFF
CDR3nt: TGCGCCAGCAGCCCTCGACTAGCGGGAGTCTACAATGAGCAGTTCTTC

v_gene: TRBV4-2
abundance: -
d_gene: -
j_gene: TRBJ2-1
CDR3aa: CASSQGPGSGQNEQFF
CDR3nt: TGTGCCAGCAGCCAAGGTCCAGGGAGCGGTCAGAATGAGCAGTTCTTC

v_gene: TRBV9
abundance: -
d_gene: TRBD2
j_gene: TRBJ2-2
CDR3aa: CASSVLAGGPLVNTGELFF
CDR3nt: TGTGCCAGCAGCGTTTTAGCGGGGGGCCCCCTAGTGAACACCGGGGAGCTGTTTTTT

v_gene: TRBV9
abundance: -
d_gene: -
j_gene: TRBJ2-5
CDR3aa: CASSVQGETQYF
CDR3nt: TGTGCCAGCAGCGTACAGGGTGAGACCCAGTACTTC

v_gene: TRBV24-1
abundance: -
d_gene: -
j_gene: TRBJ2-5
CDR3aa: CATSGEARDLEETQYF
CDR3nt: TGTGCCACCAGTGGGGAGGCCAGGGACCTAGAAGAGACCCAGTACTTC

v_gene: TRBV12-3/TRBV12-4
abundance: once
d_gene: -
j_gene: TRBJ2-5
CDR3aa: CASSYPAGQETQYF
CDR3nt: TGTGCCAGCAGTTATCCGGCGGGGCAAGAGACCCAGTACTTC

v_gene: TRBV29-1
abundance: -
d_gene: -
j_gene: TRBJ2-1
CDR3aa: CSVVRGAVYNEQFF
CDR3nt: TGCAGCGTGGTTAGGGGGGCCGTCTACAATGAGCAGTTCTTC

v_gene: TRBV19
abundance: -
d_gene: -
j_gene: TRBJ2-6
CDR3aa: CASSRESGANVLTF
CDR3nt: TGTGCCAGTAGTCGGGAGTCTGGGGCCAACGTCCTGACTTTC

v_gene: TRBV29-1
abundance: -
d_gene: -
j_gene: TRBJ2-3
CDR3aa: CSVGIIADTQYF
CDR3nt: TGCAGCGTTGGAATCATCGCAGATACGCAGTATTTT

v_gene: TRBV10-3
abundance: -
d_gene: -
j_gene: TRBJ2-1
CDR3aa: CAIRDIVNNEQFF
CDR3nt: TGTGCCATCCGGGACATTGTGAACAATGAGCAGTTCTTC

v_gene: TRBV2
abundance: once
d_gene: TRBD1
j_gene: TRBJ2-7
CDR3aa: CASTRQGSGYEQYF
CDR3nt: TGTGCCAGCACCCGACAGGGATCTGGCTACGAGCAGTACTTC

v_gene: TRBV18
abundance: once
d_gene: -
j_gene: TRBJ1-6
CDR3aa: CASSSRAGENSPLHF
CDR3nt: TGTGCCAGCTCCTCACGGGCAGGGGAAAATTCACCCCTCCACTTT

v_gene: TRBV4-3
abundance: -
d_gene: -
j_gene: TRBJ2-5
CDR3aa: CASSQLMRETQYF
CDR3nt: TGCGCCAGCAGCCAACTAATGAGGGAGACCCAGTACTTC

v_gene: TRBV5-1
abundance: -
d_gene: TRBD1
j_gene: TRBJ2-5
CDR3aa: CASSWQGADETQYF
CDR3nt: TGCGCCAGCAGCTGGCAGGGGGCCGACGAGACCCAGTACTTC

v_gene: TRBV2
abundance: -
d_gene: -
j_gene: TRBJ1-2
CDR3aa: CASSDGLAYGYTF
CDR3nt: TGTGCCAGCAGTGACGGGCTAGCATATGGCTACACCTTC

v_gene: TRBV10-3
abundance: -
d_gene: TRBD2
j_gene: TRBJ2-5
CDR3aa: CAISEDGLAGGKSAQYF
CDR3nt: TGTGCCATCAGTGAAGACGGACTAGCGGGAGGGAAGAGCGCCCAGTACTTC

v_gene: TRBV29-1
abundance: -
d_gene: -
j_gene: TRBJ2-1
CDR3aa: CSAPGLPDEQFF
CDR3nt: TGCAGCGCCCCTGGACTACCCGATGAGCAGTTCTTC

v_gene: TRBV28
abundance: few
d_gene: TRBD1
j_gene: TRBJ1-2
CDR3aa: CASSLQGDGYTF
CDR3nt: TGTGCCAGCAGTTTACAGGGGGATGGCTACACCTTC

v_gene: TRBV20-1
abundance: -
d_gene: -
j_gene: TRBJ2-2
CDR3aa: CSARLTTGELFF
CDR3nt: TGCAGTGCTAGACTAACGACCGGGGAGCTGTTTTTT

v_gene: TRBV29-1
abundance: once
d_gene: TRBD1
j_gene: TRBJ2-6
CDR3aa: CSVAGTGFSGANVLTF
CDR3nt: TGCAGCGTCGCCGGGACAGGTTTTTCTGGGGCCAACGTCCTGACTTTC

v_gene: TRBV7-3
abundance: -
d_gene: TRBD2
j_gene: TRBJ2-1
CDR3aa: CASSPYWAGGSYNEQFF
CDR3nt: TGTGCCAGCAGCCCATATTGGGCGGGAGGCTCCTACAATGAGCAGTTCTTC

v_gene: TRBV7-8
abundance: -
d_gene: -
j_gene: TRBJ1-1
CDR3aa: CASSIFNTEAFF
CDR3nt: TGTGCCAGCAGCATATTTAACACTGAAGCTTTCTTT

v_gene: TRBV4-1
abundance: -
d_gene: TRBD1
j_gene: TRBJ2-3
CDR3aa: CASSQAYKGANADTQYF
CDR3nt: TGCGCCAGCAGCCAAGCGTACAAGGGGGCGAACGCAGATACGCAGTATTTT

v_gene: TRBV3-1
abundance: -
d_gene: -
j_gene: TRBJ2-6
CDR3aa: CASALAGANVLTF
CDR3nt: TGTGCCAGCGCCCTCGCTGGGGCCAACGTCCTGACTTTC

v_gene: TRBV24-1
abundance: -
d_gene: -
j_gene: TRBJ2-2
CDR3aa: CATSDLRPSNTGELFF
CDR3nt: TGTGCCACCAGTGATTTAAGGCCATCGAACACCGGGGAGCTGTTTTTT

v_gene: TRBV20-1
abundance: -
d_gene: -
j_gene: TRBJ2-7
CDR3aa: CSAPPRGGESSYEQYF
CDR3nt: TGCAGTGCGCCCCCCCGCGGGGGCGAGAGCTCCTACGAGCAGTACTTC

v_gene: TRBV7-3
abundance: once
d_gene: TRBD1
j_gene: TRBJ2-1
CDR3aa: CASSFSGTAEAFF
CDR3nt: TGTGCCAGCAGCTTCTCTGGGACAGCGGAAGCGTTCTTC

v_gene: TRBV3-1
abundance: -
d_gene: -
j_gene: TRBJ1-2
CDR3aa: CASSPGHGYTF
CDR3nt: TGTGCCAGCAGCCCCGGCCATGGCTACACCTTC

v_gene: TRBV4-1
abundance: -
d_gene: -
j_gene: TRBJ2-7
CDR3aa: CASSQATGPYEQYF
CDR3nt: TGCGCCAGCAGCCAAGCGACAGGACCCTACGAGCAGTACTTC

v_gene: TRBV27
abundance: -
d_gene: -
j_gene: TRBJ2-1
CDR3aa: CASSIRNNEQFF
CDR3nt: TGTGCCAGCAGTATACGGAACAATGAGCAGTTCTTC

v_gene: TRBV9
abundance: once
d_gene: TRBD2
j_gene: TRBJ2-1
CDR3aa: CASSSPTSGYNEQFF
CDR3nt: TGTGCCAGCAGCTCTCCGACTAGCGGATACAATGAGCAGTTCTTC

v_gene: TRBV7-2
abundance: once
d_gene: -
j_gene: TRBJ2-2
CDR3aa: CASSPAVGDTGELFF
CDR3nt: TGTGCCAGCAGCCCAGCGGTGGGAGACACCGGGGAGCTGTTTTTT

v_gene: TRBV29-1
abundance: -
d_gene: TRBD2
j_gene: TRBJ2-4
CDR3aa: CSAQTSGMGIQYF
CDR3nt: TGCAGCGCCCAGACTAGCGGGATGGGCATTCAGTACTTC

v_gene: TRBV15
abundance: -
d_gene: -
j_gene: TRBJ2-1
CDR3aa: CATSRVSVHEQFF
CDR3nt: TGTGCCACCAGCAGAGTCTCGGTTCATGAGCAGTTCTTC